This T cell receptor (beta chain) was retrieved from a study of T cell repertoires in cytomegalovirus infection. The CDR3 is made up of 18 amino acids. The junction had 8 bases not matched to a gene; V was cut back by 5 bases and J by 2 bases. Germline V gene data show CDR1 as SGHTA and CDR2 as FQGNSA. Using its own MiXCR run on the reads, TCRdb lists one record per CDR3 protein. Of a few hundred thousand distinct CDR3 sequences in the sample, around 40% were seen once. This clonotype came up many times. The antigen remains undetermined. The chain carries TRBV7-2 and TRBJ2-6; 11 bases agree with TRBD2. The material was cultured PBMCs, obtained from culture after CMV antigen stimulation. This TCR came from a human donor in good health (CMV status not recorded). Some clones in this sample may be carry-over from other donors' samples. This CDR3 reads CASSKSLAGAAGANVLTF. The CDR3 nucleotides read TGTGCCAGCAGCAAGTCACTAGCGGGAGCGGCTGGGGCCAACGTCCTGACTTTC. The full variable domain, its missing parts supplied by reference TRBV7-2 and TRBJ2-6, is GAGVSQSPSNKVTEKGKDVELRCDPISGHTALYWYRQSLGQGLEFLIYFQGNSAPDKSGLPSDRFSAERTGGSVSTLTIQRTQQEDSAVYLCASSKSLAGAAGANVLTFGAGSRLTVL.